This T cell receptor (beta chain) is from a study of STAT5B mutations in CD4+ large granular lymphocyte leukemia. The data were produced by immunoSEQ multiplex PCR, yet TCRdb's version contains in-frame clones alone and is incomplete. This table holds approximately 23,000 clones, 78% found once. Germline CDR1 is SGHTA and CDR2 is FQGNSA. There are 15 residues in the CDR3. Between the trimmed V and J ends, which lost 3 bases and 3 bases, there was a span of 12 bases. The sequenced sample consisted of CD4+ T cells from blood buffy coats. The source of this sequence is a human donor in good health. The chain joins TRBV7-2 to TRBJ1-3; the D is unclear. The chain's CDR3 is CASSFSPHGGNTIYF. The CDR3 bases are TGTGCCAGCAGCTTTTCTCCGCACGGTGGAAACACCATATATTTT.